The 5 T cell receptor beta chains below come from one sample, sequenced in a study of technical replicates of blood from a few donors. The assay was immunoSEQ multiplex PCR, and TCRdb's table has in-frame clones only and misses some. The data show tens of thousands of clones, with roughly 94% seen just once and roughly 0.28% held by the top ten. What was sequenced was T cells isolated from PBMCs. The receptors were sampled from a human donor in good health.

The chain has TRBV2 and TRBJ2-2, with 7 bases fitting TRBD2. The germline CDR1 and CDR2 sequences are SNHLY and FYNNEI. The ends lost 8 bases at V and 6 bases at J; junction bases unmatched: 12. The CDR3 consists of 15 residues. CDR3 coding DNA: TGTGCCAGCCTCCTGGCGGGAGTTGTGGCCGGGGAGCTGTTTTTT. Its protein is CASLLAGVVAGELFF.

This sequence joins TRBV9 and TRBJ2-3; D call uncertain. The CDR3 totals 15 residues. Germline lookup yields CDR1 SGDLS and CDR2 YYNGEE. The germline V and J ends were trimmed by 0 bases and 1 base, with 9 bases remaining between them. DNA for the CDR3: TGTGCCAGCAGCGTAGAGCCTCGGGGCACAGATACGCAGTATTTT. Translated: CASSVEPRGTDTQYF. Based on the CDR3 plus reference TRBV9 and TRBJ2-3, the full variable domain is DSGVTQTPKHLITATGQRVTLRCSPRSGDLSVYWYQQSLDQGLQFLIQYYNGEERAKGNILERFSAQQFPDLHSELNLSSLELGDSALYFCASSVEPRGTDTQYFGPGTRLTVL.

The CDR3 bases are TGTGCCAGCAGCCACCGGAGCTATGGCTACACCTTC. The encoded protein is CASSHRSYGYTF. This rearrangement joins TRBV7-2 to TRBJ1-2; D gene ambiguous. Germline V gene sequence: CDR1 SGHTA, CDR2 FQGNSA. The length of the CDR3 is 12 residues. V was shortened by 5 bases and J by 4 bases, with 8 bases between the two germline ends.

The chain joins TRBV30 to TRBJ2-7; perhaps TRBD2 as D (6 bases). Germline V gives CDR1 GTSNPN, CDR2 SVGIG (reference sequence). This CDR3 has 15 residues. The V end was cut by 4 bases, the J end by 3 bases, with 19 bases between. CDR3 residues: CAWIAPLGRGYEQYF. CDR3 nucleotide sequence: TGTGCCTGGATCGCCCCGCTCGGGCGGGGCTACGAGCAGTACTTC.

The chain links TRBV27 to TRBJ1-6, with D tentatively TRBD1 (6 bases). Deletions cut 5 bases from V and 10 bases from J, with 18 bases between. The CDR3 has 15 residues. From germline, CDR1 is MNHEY and CDR2 SMNVEV (reference sequence). This chain's CDR3 is CASSPHQGNSSPLHF. The DNA of the CDR3 is TGTGCCAGCAGTCCCCATCAGGGGAATAGCTCACCCCTCCACTTT.